Below are 17 T cell receptor beta chains sequenced from a single sample in a study of shared clonotypes between healthy human individuals. Repertoires were generated with immunoSEQ multiplex PCR, while TCRdb's copy carries only in-frame clones and drops some. The sample lists roughly 2.1 million clones; about 92% were seen once. Terminally differentiated effector memory CD45RA+ cells were left out of the naive CD8 fraction, which was CD45RO-negative and positively selected for CCR7. Sequencing was done on a sample of naive CD8+ T cells from PBMCs. The receptor set was obtained from a man aged 18 to 30 in good health. Some clones in this sample may be carry-over from other donors' samples.

The rearrangement links TRBV5-1 to TRBJ1-5; D ambiguous. From germline, CDR1 is SGHRS and CDR2 YFSETQ. The CDR3 extends over 13 amino acids. V lost 4 bases and J 6 bases, leaving 11 bases between the germline ends. In nucleotides, the CDR3 is TGCGCCAGCAGCCCGGAGTGGGGTCAGCCCCAGCATTTT. Protein product: CASSPEWGQPQHF.

The DNA for the CDR3 is TGTGCCAGCAGCGTGGGACAGGGCCTTCGCTACGAGCAGTACTTC. Translated: CASSVGQGLRYEQYF. This chain links TRBV11-2 with TRBJ2-7; 9 bases match TRBD1. This CDR3 is 15 amino acids long. Per the germline V gene, CDR1 is SGHAT and CDR2 is FQNNGV. J gave up 3 bases and V 5 bases, and 8 bases lay outside the gene matches.

V is TRBV11-2 and J is TRBJ2-7, with TRBD1 matching 11 bases. This CDR3 is built from 15 residues. Germline assignment: CDR1 SGHAT and CDR2 FQNNGV. With V trimmed by 4 bases and J by 5 bases, 7 bases remained unmatched. DNA for the CDR3: TGTGCCAGCAGCTCCCCCCGGACAGGGGGCCACGAGCAGTACTTC. It yields the protein CASSSPRTGGHEQYF.

The chain has TRBV27 and TRBJ2-2, with TRBD2 matching over 7 bases. The CDR3 contains 17 residues. The junction had 12 bases not matched to a gene; V was cut back by 2 bases and J by 6 bases. Germline CDR1 is MNHEY and CDR2 is SMNVEV (reference sequence). The CDR3 DNA sequence: TGTGCCAGCAGTTTACCTTTCCTCGCGGGGGTTCCCGGGGAGCTGTTTTTT. It translates to CASSLPFLAGVPGELFF.

The V gene is TRBV7-9, the J gene TRBJ2-3; 11 bases align to TRBD1. The CDR3 consists of 16 residues. Germline assignment: CDR1 SEHNR and CDR2 FQNEAQ (reference sequence). V shed 5 bases, J shed 4 bases, and the junction held 8 bases outside the gene matches. The CDR3 DNA reads as TGTGCCAGCAGCAAAGCTGGACAGGGGGCACCAGATACGCAGTATTTT. Encoded protein: CASSKAGQGAPDTQYF.

The chain joins TRBV28 to TRBJ2-1; D is possibly TRBD1 or TRBD2 (5 bases each). This CDR3 is built from 13 residues. Deletions cut 3 bases from V and 10 bases from J, with 13 bases between. Germline values: CDR1 MDHEN, CDR2 SYDVKM. Written as DNA, the CDR3 is TGTGCCAGCAGTTTCTATCGGGACGCCGAGCAGTTCTTC. Translated, it gives CASSFYRDAEQFF.

The chain uses TRBV7-8 and TRBJ1-5; unclear D gene. Trimming took 1 base from V and 5 from J, leaving 9 bases between them. This CDR3 has 14 amino acids. Germline V gives CDR1 SGHVS, CDR2 FQNEAQ. The CDR3 loop is CASSLGRDYQPQHF. Written as DNA, the CDR3 is TGTGCCAGCAGCTTAGGCAGAGATTATCAGCCCCAGCATTTT.

The chain employs TRBV27 and TRBJ1-1, with TRBD1 matching over 9 bases. V was clipped by 7 bases and J by 3 bases; unmatched bases: 6. The CDR3 has 14 residues. Per germline, CDR1 MNHEY and CDR2 SMNVEV (reference sequence). CDR3 sequence reads: CASNKRQGDTEAFF. The CDR3 bases are TGTGCCAGCAACAAAAGACAGGGGGACACTGAAGCTTTCTTT.

This clone has only one observation. The V call is TRBV4-1, the J call TRBJ2-5; 7 positions agree with TRBD1. The end of the DNA is better explained by TRBJ2-7, so the J call may be wrong. CDR3 size: 15 residues. Germline values: CDR1 MGHRA, CDR2 YSYEKL. CDR3 DNA: TGCGCCAGCAGCCAGACAACAGGGGACGCCTACGAGCAGTACTTC. It encodes CASSQTTGDAYEQYF.

V usage is TRBV6-1 and J usage is TRBJ2-7; D is possibly TRBD1 or TRBD2 (6 bases each). Trimming cost V 6 bases and J 4 bases, with 13 bases left between them. CDR1 is MNHNS, CDR2 SASEGT, per germline. This CDR3 has 13 amino acids. CDR3 DNA sequence: TGTGCCAGCAGGAGGGGGGTTAGTTACGAGCAGTACTTC. Protein sequence: CASRRGVSYEQYF.

The chain is built from TRBV4-3 and TRBJ2-2; D may be TRBD1 (5 bases). This CDR3 region has 16 residues. Germline V CDR1 and CDR2: LGHNA, YSLEER. V lost 4 bases and J lost 3, with 15 bases in between. In DNA form, the CDR3 reads TGCGCCAGCAGCCCCGTGCCAGGGTTGGACACCGGGGAGCTGTTTTTT. Amino acid sequence: CASSPVPGLDTGELFF.

The chain joins TRBV25-1 to TRBJ2-7; D is undetermined. In germline, CDR1 is MGHDK, CDR2 SYGVNS. The ends were cut back, 2 bases at V and 4 bases at J, with 18 bases in the middle. CDR3 size: 16 residues. The CDR3 coding sequence is TGTGCCAGCAGTGAAACTACCGATCCTCGCTGGTACGAGCAGTACTTC. It translates to CASSETTDPRWYEQYF.

This chain joins TRBV5-6 and TRBJ1-2; D is perhaps TRBD1 (5 bases). Germline V gene sequence: CDR1 SGHDT, CDR2 YYEEEE. This CDR3 region has 14 residues. With 0 bases removed from V and 8 bases from J, the gap between germline ends came to 14 bases. CDR3 residues: CASSLAVAGVGYTF. In nucleotides, the CDR3 is TGTGCCAGCAGCTTGGCCGTGGCGGGGGTCGGCTACACCTTC.

The genes are TRBV7-9 and TRBJ2-1; 9 bases map to TRBD2. The ends lost 5 bases at V and 0 bases at J; junction bases unmatched: 5. Germline V lookup: CDR1 SEHNR, CDR2 FQNEAQ (reference sequence). CDR3 size: 16 residues. The CDR3 loop reads CASSRGSGSSYNEQFF. The CDR3 region has the DNA TGTGCCAGCAGCCGGGGTAGCGGGAGCTCCTACAATGAGCAGTTCTTC.

Concerning this clone itself: Other DNA sequences from this sample encode an identical CDR3 as well. The chain combines TRBV5-6 with TRBJ2-2; 11 bases align to TRBD1. The CDR3 length is 15 residues. Germline CDR1 reads SGHDT; CDR2 reads YYEEEE. V was pared by 2 bases and J by 6 bases, with 3 bases of the junction left unmatched. CDR3 nucleotide sequence: TGTGCCAGCAGCTTCGGGACAGGGGGAGCCGGGGAGCTGTTTTTT. This gives the protein CASSFGTGGAGELFF.

This chain connects TRBV7-6 to TRBJ1-5, with 9 bases fitting TRBD1. Trimming at V came to 8 bases and at J to 4 bases, leaving 9 bases not matched to a gene. The CDR3 sequence is 15 residues long. Germline CDR1 SGHVS, CDR2 FNYEAQ. This chain's CDR3 is CASDPGQGLNQPQHF. DNA of the CDR3: TGTGCCAGCGATCCGGGACAGGGCCTAAATCAGCCCCAGCATTTT.

This sequence joins TRBV9 and TRBJ1-2; no reliable D call. Germline values: CDR1 SGDLS, CDR2 YYNGEE. This CDR3 comprises 14 residues. Trimming shortened V by 0 bases and J by 4 bases, and 10 bases separated the two germline ends. CDR3 sequence: CASSVAVTAYGYTF. The CDR3 coding sequence is TGTGCCAGCAGCGTAGCAGTGACGGCCTATGGCTACACCTTC.